The 16 T cell receptor beta chains presented below share a single source sample, sequenced in a study of blood T cell repertoires in COVID-19. Assay used: immunoSEQ multiplex PCR; TCRdb lists only in-frame clones, some missing. The table records about 60,000 clones, around four fifths of them present only once. Sequenced material: peripheral blood. The receptors were sampled from a human donor in a cohort sampled during active COVID-19.

This chain joins TRBV2 and TRBJ1-1, with 9 bases aligning to TRBD1. This CDR3 is built from 14 residues. Germline V gene lookup returns CDR1 SNHLY and CDR2 FYNNEI. V was pared by 6 bases and J by 4 bases, with 6 bases of the junction left unmatched. Written as DNA, the CDR3 is TGTGCCAGCAGATCCACAGGGGGCTTCACTGAAGCTTTCTTT. It specifies CASRSTGGFTEAFF.

The table lists this clone with a count of one. The rearrangement uses TRBV2 and TRBJ2-4; TRBD2 agrees at 7 bases. V was clipped by 1 base and J by 0 bases; unmatched bases: 9. This CDR3 is built from 18 residues. Germline CDR1 and CDR2: SNHLY and FYNNEI. For the CDR3, the DNA is TGTGCCAGCAGTGAAGAGATAGGGAGGGTCCTAGCCAAAAACATTCAGTACTTC. It is translated as CASSEEIGRVLAKNIQYF. Filled out from reference TRBV2 and TRBJ2-4, the complete variable domain reads EPEVTQTPSHQVTQMGQEVILRCVPISNHLYFYWYRQILGQKVEFLVSFYNNEISEKSEIFDDQFSVERPDGSNFTLKIRSTKLEDSAMYFCASSEEIGRVLAKNIQYFGAGTRLSVL.

V is TRBV27 and J is TRBJ2-3; no firm D call. The germline CDR1 and CDR2 sequences are MNHEY and SMNVEV (reference sequence). CDR3 length: 14 amino acids. V gave up 5 bases and J gave up 7 bases, with 16 bases separating them. Here the CDR3 DNA reads TGTGCCAGCAGTCAACCCCAGGCGCTTCATACGCAGTATTTT. The encoded protein is CASSQPQALHTQYF.

This clone was recorded at least ten times. V is TRBV5-1 and J is TRBJ1-2; perhaps TRBD1 as D (5 bases). This CDR3 comprises 16 residues. Germline CDR1 is SGHRS and CDR2 is YFSETQ. V dropped 4 bases and J dropped 1 base, with 17 bases sitting between them. The CDR3 reads CASSGASKDLNYGYTF. In nucleotides, the CDR3 is TGCGCCAGCAGCGGGGCCTCTAAGGATCTTAACTATGGCTACACCTTC.

Points on this clone: In the same sample, other DNA sequences code for this CDR3. The CDR3, as DNA: TGTGCCAGCAGCCTAGCTTCGACCTGGAGGCCCCGCTCTGGAAACACCATATATTTT. Its protein is CASSLASTWRPRSGNTIYF. This chain connects TRBV11-2 to TRBJ1-3; D is uncertain. V gave up 5 bases and J gave up 0 bases, with 23 bases separating them. CDR1 SGHAT and CDR2 FQNNGV come from the germline V gene. The CDR3 has 19 amino acids.

The chain combines TRBV10-2 with TRBJ1-1; possibly TRBD1 for D (5 bases). V was shortened by 7 bases and J by 2 bases, with 11 bases between the two germline ends. The CDR3 loop spans 13 amino acids. Germline lookup yields CDR1 WSHSY and CDR2 SAAADI. The CDR3 bases are TGCGCCAGCACAAAAGGGGTAAACACTGAAGCTTTCTTT. Translating it yields CASTKGVNTEAFF.

V gene TRBV5-1 combines with J gene TRBJ2-5; TRBD2 aligns across 12 bases. Germline V gives CDR1 SGHRS, CDR2 YFSETQ. Trimming removed 3 bases from V and 5 bases from J; junction bases left unmatched: 2. The length of the CDR3 is 14 residues. CDR3 coding DNA: TGCGCCAGCAGCTCTAGCGGGGGGGTGGAGACCCAGTACTTC. The encoded protein is CASSSSGGVETQYF.

The V gene is TRBV5-4, the J gene TRBJ2-5, with 10 bases identical to TRBD2. Germline trimming cut 4 bases from V and 5 bases from J; bases unmatched to any gene: 8. Per the germline V gene, CDR1 is SGHNT and CDR2 is YYREEE (reference sequence). This CDR3 has 15 amino acids. CDR3 protein: CASSDSGGARETQYF. Written as DNA, the CDR3 is TGTGCCAGCAGCGACAGCGGGGGGGCGCGGGAGACCCAGTACTTC.

V is TRBV18 and J is TRBJ2-2; D not certain. The V end lost 8 bases, the J end lost 6 bases, and 22 bases lay between the germline ends. This CDR3 is 16 amino acids long. CDR1 and CDR2 (germline): KGHSH, LQKENI. The CDR3 region has the DNA TGTGCCAGCCATCCCCCGGGTCCTAAGTCCCCCGGGGAGCTGTTTTTT. This codes for CASHPPGPKSPGELFF.

The CDR3 DNA reads as TGTGCCAGCAGCGTAGGCTTAGCGGGAGACAATGAGCAGTTCTTC. Its translation is CASSVGLAGDNEQFF. The chain is built from TRBV9 and TRBJ2-1, with TRBD2 matching over 9 bases. Germline V CDR1 and CDR2: SGDLS, YYNGEE. The CDR3 totals 15 residues. V was clipped by 0 bases and J by 5 bases; unmatched bases: 3.

The chain couples TRBV3-1 (or the pseudogene TRBV3-2) to TRBJ2-3, with 7 bases aligning to TRBD2. V lost 0 bases and J lost 8; bases outside the gene matches: 2. The length of the CDR3 is 13 residues. CDR1 is LGHDT and CDR2 is YNNKEL in the germline V gene (reference sequence). The CDR3 is CASSQDASGTQYF. DNA of the CDR3: TGTGCCAGCAGCCAAGATGCTAGCGGTACGCAGTATTTT.

The V call is TRBV5-1, the J call TRBJ2-7; 7 nucleotides line up with TRBD2. V lost 4 bases to trimming and J lost 3 bases; unmatched junction nucleotides: 4. CDR1 and CDR2 from the germline V gene are SGHRS and YFSETQ. CDR3 size: 13 residues. Here the CDR3 DNA reads TGCGCCAGCAGCGGTGGCGGGGGCTACGAGCAGTACTTC. As protein: CASSGGGGYEQYF. Full variable domain (rest looked up from reference TRBV5-1 and TRBJ2-7): KAGVTQTPRYLIKTRGQQVTLSCSPISGHRSVSWYQQTPGQGLQFLFEYFSETQRNKGNFPGRFSGRQFSNSRSEMNVSTLELGDSALYLCASSGGGGYEQYFGPGTRLTVT.

The V gene is TRBV3-1 (or the pseudogene TRBV3-2), the J gene TRBJ1-4, with D unclear. The CDR3 contains 11 residues. Germline values: CDR1 LGHDT, CDR2 YNNKEL (reference sequence). Trimming stripped 3 bases from V and 12 bases from J, with 8 bases between. The CDR3 region has the DNA TGTGCCAGCAGCCAGGCTCGGGAACTGTTTTTT. Its protein is CASSQARELFF.

The V and J genes are TRBV28 and TRBJ2-4, with TRBD2 matching over 12 bases. CDR3 length equals 15 residues. V lost 6 bases, J lost 6 bases, and 6 bases stayed unmatched. Germline V gene sequence: CDR1 MDHEN, CDR2 SYDVKM. The CDR3 DNA reads TGTGCCAGCAGGACTAGCGGGAGTGAAGGAAACATTCAGTACTTC. This codes for CASRTSGSEGNIQYF.

The V call is TRBV30, the J call TRBJ2-1, with TRBD1 matching over 8 bases. Germline-derived CDR1 and CDR2 are GTSNPN and SVGIG (reference sequence). This CDR3 contains 16 residues. V shed 3 bases and J 3 bases; nucleotides not matched to a gene: 10. CDR3 residues: CAWRARQGIDYNEQFF. In DNA, the CDR3 is TGTGCCTGGAGAGCCCGACAGGGGATTGACTACAATGAGCAGTTCTTC. The full variable domain, completed using reference TRBV30 and TRBJ2-1, is SQTIHQWPATLVQPVGSPLSLECTVEGTSNPNLYWYRQAAGRGLQLLFYSVGIGQISSEVPQNLSASRPQDRQFILSSKKLLLSDSGFYLCAWRARQGIDYNEQFFGPGTRLTVL.

The chain has TRBV5-6 and TRBJ1-2; perhaps TRBD1 as D (6 bases). In germline, CDR1 is SGHDT, CDR2 YYEEEE. CDR3 length: 13 residues. V was shortened by 2 bases and J by 7 bases, with 12 bases between the two germline ends. Here the CDR3 DNA reads TGTGCCAGCAGCTTCCGGGGGGCAGGTGGCTACACCTTC. It translates to CASSFRGAGGYTF. Full variable domain (remainder filled in from reference TRBV5-6 and TRBJ1-2): DAGVTQSPTHLIKTRGQQVTLRCSPKSGHDTVSWYQQALGQGPQFIFQYYEEEERQRGNFPDRFSGHQFPNYSSELNVNALLLGDSALYLCASSFRGAGGYTFGSGTRLTVV.